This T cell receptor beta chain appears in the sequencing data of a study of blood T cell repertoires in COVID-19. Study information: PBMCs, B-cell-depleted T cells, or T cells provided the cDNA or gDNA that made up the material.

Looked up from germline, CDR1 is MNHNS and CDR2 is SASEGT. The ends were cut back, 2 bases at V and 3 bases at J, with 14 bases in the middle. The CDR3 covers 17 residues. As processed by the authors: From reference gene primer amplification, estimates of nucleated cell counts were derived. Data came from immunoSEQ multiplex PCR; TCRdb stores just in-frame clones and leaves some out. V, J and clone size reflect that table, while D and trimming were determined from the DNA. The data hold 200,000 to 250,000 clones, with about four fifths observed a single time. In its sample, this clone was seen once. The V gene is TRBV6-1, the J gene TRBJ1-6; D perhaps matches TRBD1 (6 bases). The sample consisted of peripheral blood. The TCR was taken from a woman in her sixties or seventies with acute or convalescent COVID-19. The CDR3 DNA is TGTGCCAGCAGTGAACGTCCCCCGACAGGCTATAATTCACCCCTCCACTTT. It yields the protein CASSERPPTGYNSPLHF.